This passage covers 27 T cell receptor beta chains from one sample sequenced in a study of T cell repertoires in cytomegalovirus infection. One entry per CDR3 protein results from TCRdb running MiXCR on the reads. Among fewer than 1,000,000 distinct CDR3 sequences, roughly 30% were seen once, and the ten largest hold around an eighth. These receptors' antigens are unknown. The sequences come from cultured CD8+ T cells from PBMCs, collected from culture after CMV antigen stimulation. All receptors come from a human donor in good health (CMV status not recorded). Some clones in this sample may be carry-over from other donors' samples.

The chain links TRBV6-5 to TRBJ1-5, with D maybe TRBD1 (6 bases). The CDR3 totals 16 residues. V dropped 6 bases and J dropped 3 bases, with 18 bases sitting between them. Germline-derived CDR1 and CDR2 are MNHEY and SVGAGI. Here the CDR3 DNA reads TGTGCCAGCAGCTCCTTGAGGGGGTTCCTCAATCAGCCCCAGCATTTT. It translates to CASSSLRGFLNQPQHF.

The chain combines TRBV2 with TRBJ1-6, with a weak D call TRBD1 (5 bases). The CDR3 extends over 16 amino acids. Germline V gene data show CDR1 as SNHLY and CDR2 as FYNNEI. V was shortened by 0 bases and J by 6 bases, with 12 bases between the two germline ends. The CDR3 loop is CASSEARRGSNSPLHF. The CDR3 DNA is TGTGCCAGCAGTGAAGCCCGACGGGGGAGTAATTCACCCCTCCACTTT.

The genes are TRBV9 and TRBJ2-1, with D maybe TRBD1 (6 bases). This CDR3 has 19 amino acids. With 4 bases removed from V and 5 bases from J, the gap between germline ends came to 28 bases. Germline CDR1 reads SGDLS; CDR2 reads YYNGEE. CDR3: CASSPEGHGDPGDHNEQFF. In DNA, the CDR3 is TGTGCCAGCAGCCCTGAGGGACACGGAGACCCAGGAGATCACAATGAGCAGTTCTTC.

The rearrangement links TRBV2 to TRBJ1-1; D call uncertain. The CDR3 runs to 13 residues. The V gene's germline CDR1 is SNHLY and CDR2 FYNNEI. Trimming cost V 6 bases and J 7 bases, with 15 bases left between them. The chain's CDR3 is CASRNPLGGEAFF. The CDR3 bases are TGTGCCAGCAGAAACCCCCTAGGAGGTGAAGCTTTCTTT. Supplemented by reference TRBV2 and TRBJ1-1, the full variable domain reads EPEVTQTPSHQVTQMGQEVILRCVPISNHLYFYWYRQILGQKVEFLVSFYNNEISEKSEIFDDQFSVERPDGSNFTLKIRSTKLEDSAMYFCASRNPLGGEAFFGQGTRLTVV.

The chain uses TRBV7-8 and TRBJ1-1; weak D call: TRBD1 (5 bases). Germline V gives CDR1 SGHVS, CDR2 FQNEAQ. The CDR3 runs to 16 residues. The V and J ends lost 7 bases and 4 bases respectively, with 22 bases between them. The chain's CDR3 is CASNNQAAGGGTEAFF. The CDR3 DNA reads TGTGCCAGCAACAATCAGGCGGCAGGTGGGGGCACTGAAGCTTTCTTT. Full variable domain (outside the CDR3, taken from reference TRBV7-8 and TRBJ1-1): GAGVSQSPRYKVAKRGQDVALRCDPISGHVSLFWYQQALGQGPEFLTYFQNEAQLDKSGLPSDRFFAERPEGSVSTLKIQRTQQEDSAVYLCASNNQAAGGGTEAFFGQGTRLTVV.

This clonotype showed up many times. The CDR3 loop is CASSSPDREVNQPQHF. CDR3 bases: TGTGCCAGCAGTTCACCAGACAGGGAGGTAAATCAGCCCCAGCATTTT. The rearrangement joins TRBV28 to TRBJ1-5; TRBD1 matches at 7 bases. V gave up 4 bases and J gave up 4 bases; unmatched junction bases: 10. Germline CDR1 reads MDHEN; CDR2 reads SYDVKM. The CDR3 has 16 residues.

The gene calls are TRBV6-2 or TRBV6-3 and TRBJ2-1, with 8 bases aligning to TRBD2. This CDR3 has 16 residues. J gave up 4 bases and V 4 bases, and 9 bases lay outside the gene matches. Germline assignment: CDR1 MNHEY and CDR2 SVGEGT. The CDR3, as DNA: TGTGCCAGCAGTTTAACTCGGGGGGGCTCTTACAATGAGCAGTTCTTC. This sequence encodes CASSLTRGGSYNEQFF.

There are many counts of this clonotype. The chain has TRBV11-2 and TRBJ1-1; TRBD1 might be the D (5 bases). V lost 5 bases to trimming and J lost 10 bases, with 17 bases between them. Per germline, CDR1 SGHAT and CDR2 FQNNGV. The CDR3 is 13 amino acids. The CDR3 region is CASSPGGPRLAFF. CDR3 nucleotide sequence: TGTGCCAGCAGCCCTGGGGGACCTCGGCTAGCTTTCTTT.

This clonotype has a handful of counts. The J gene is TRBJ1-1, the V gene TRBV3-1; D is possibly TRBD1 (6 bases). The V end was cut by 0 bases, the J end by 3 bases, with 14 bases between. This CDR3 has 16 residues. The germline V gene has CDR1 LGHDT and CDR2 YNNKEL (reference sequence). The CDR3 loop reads CASSQDLWGPDTEAFF. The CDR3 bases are TGTGCCAGCAGCCAAGATCTCTGGGGGCCGGACACTGAAGCTTTCTTT.

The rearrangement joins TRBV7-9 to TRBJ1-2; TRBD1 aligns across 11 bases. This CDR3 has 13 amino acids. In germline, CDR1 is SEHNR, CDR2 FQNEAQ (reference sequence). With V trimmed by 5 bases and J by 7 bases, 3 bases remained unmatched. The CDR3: CASSTGQGAGYTF. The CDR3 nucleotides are TGTGCCAGCAGCACCGGACAGGGGGCTGGCTACACCTTC.

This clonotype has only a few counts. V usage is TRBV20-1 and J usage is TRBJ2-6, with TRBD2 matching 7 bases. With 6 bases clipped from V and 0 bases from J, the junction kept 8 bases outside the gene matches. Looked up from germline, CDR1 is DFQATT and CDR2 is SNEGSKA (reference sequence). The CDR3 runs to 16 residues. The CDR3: CSARGGLLSGANVLTF. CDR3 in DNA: TGCAGTGCGCGCGGGGGACTGCTCTCTGGGGCCAACGTCCTGACTTTC.

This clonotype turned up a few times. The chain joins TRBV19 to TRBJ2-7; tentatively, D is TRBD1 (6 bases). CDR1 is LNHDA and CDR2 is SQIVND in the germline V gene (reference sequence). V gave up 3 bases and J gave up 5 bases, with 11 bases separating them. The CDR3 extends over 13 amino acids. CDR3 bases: TGTGCCAGTAGTATTGGTAGGGGGAACGAGCAGTACTTC. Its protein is CASSIGRGNEQYF.

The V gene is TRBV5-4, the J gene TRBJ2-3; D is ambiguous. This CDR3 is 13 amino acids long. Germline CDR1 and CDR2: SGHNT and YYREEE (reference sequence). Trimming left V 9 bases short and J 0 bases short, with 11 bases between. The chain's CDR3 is CATPGGSTDTQYF. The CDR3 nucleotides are TGTGCCACCCCCGGCGGTAGCACAGATACGCAGTATTTT.

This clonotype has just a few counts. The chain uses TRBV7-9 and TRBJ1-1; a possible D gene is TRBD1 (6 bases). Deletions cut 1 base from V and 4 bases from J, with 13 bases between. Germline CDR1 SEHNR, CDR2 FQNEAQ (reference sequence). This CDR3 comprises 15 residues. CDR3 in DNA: TGTGCCAGCAGCTTAGAGCAGGGGAGGTCCACTGAAGCTTTCTTT. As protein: CASSLEQGRSTEAFF.

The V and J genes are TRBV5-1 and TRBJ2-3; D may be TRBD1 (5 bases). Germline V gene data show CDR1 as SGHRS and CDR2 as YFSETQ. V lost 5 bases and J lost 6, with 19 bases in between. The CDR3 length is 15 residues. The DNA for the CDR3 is TGCGCCAGCAGTCGGACATCTCAAAGGGCTGATACGCAGTATTTT. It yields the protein CASSRTSQRADTQYF.

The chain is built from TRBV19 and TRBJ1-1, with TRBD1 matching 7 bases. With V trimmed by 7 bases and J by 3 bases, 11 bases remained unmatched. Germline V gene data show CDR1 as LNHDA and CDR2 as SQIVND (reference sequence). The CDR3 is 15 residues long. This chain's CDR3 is CASTLAGGMYTEAFF. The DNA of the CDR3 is TGTGCCAGTACCCTAGCAGGGGGAATGTACACTGAAGCTTTCTTT.

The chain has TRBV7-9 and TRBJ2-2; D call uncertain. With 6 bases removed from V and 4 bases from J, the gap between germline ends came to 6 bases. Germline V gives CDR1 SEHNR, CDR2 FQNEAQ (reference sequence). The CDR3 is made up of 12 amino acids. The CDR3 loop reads CASRTLTGELFF. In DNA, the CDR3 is TGTGCCAGCAGAACCCTCACCGGGGAGCTGTTTTTT.

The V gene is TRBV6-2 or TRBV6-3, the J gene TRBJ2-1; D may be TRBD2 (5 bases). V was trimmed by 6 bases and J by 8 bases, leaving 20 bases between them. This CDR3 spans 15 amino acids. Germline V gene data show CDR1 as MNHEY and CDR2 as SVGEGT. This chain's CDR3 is CASSPGLPPIDEQFF. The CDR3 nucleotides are TGTGCCAGCAGCCCAGGACTGCCGCCGATTGATGAGCAGTTCTTC.

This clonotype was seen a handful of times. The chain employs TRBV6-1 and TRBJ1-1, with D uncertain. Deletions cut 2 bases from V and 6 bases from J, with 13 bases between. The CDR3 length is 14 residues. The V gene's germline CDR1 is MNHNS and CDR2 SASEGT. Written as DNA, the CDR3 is TGTGCCAGCAGTGAACAGCCCGGTGAGGCTGAAGCTTTCTTT. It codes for CASSEQPGEAEAFF.

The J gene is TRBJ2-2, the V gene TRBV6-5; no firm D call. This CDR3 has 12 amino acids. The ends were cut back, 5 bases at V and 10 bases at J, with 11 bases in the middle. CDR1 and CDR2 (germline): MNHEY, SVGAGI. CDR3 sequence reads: CASSPDRTELFF. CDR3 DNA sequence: TGTGCCAGCAGTCCCGACCGAACGGAGCTGTTTTTT.

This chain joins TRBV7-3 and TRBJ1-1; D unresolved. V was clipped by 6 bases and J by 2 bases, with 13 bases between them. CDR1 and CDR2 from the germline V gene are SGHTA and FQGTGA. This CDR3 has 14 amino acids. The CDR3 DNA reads TGTGCCAGCAGTCCCCTCATGGATAACACTGAAGCTTTCTTT. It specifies CASSPLMDNTEAFF.

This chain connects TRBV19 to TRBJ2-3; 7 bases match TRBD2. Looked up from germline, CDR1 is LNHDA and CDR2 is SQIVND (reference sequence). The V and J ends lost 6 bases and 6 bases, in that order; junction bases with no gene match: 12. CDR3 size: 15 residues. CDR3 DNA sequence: TGTGCCAGTAGCTCTCTTACTAGCGTCGGGGATACGCAGTATTTT. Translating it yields CASSSLTSVGDTQYF.

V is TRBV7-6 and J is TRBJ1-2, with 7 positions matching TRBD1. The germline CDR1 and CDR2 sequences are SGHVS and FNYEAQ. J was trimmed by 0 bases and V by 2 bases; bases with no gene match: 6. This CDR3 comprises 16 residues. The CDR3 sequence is CASSLPTGNPNYGYTF. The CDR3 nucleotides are TGTGCCAGCAGCTTACCGACAGGGAATCCTAACTATGGCTACACCTTC.

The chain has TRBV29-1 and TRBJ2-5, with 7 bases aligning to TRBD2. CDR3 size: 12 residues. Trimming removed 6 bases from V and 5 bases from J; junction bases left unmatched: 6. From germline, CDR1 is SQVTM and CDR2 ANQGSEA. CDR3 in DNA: TGCAGCGTAAGGACTAGTTGGGAGACCCAGTACTTC. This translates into CSVRTSWETQYF.

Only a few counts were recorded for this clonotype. The CDR3: CAITLHRLADEKLFF. CDR3 coding DNA: TGTGCCATCACCCTTCACCGCCTTGCCGATGAAAAACTGTTTTTT. The rearrangement joins TRBV7-9 to TRBJ1-4, with D uncertain. The length of the CDR3 is 15 residues. Germline lookup yields CDR1 SEHNR and CDR2 FQNEAQ (reference sequence). V lost 10 bases and J lost 6, with 21 bases in between. The full variable domain, with the rest looked up from reference TRBV7-9 and TRBJ1-4, is DTGVSQNPRHKITKRGQNVTFRCDPISEHNRLYWYRQTLGQGPEFLTYFQNEAQLEKSRLLSDRFSAERPKGSFSTLEIQRTEQGDSAMYLCAITLHRLADEKLFFGSGTQLSVL.

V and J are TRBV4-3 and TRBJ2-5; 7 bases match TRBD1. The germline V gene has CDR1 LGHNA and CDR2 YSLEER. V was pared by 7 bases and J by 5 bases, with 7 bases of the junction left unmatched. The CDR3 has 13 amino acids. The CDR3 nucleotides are TGCGCCAGCAAAGACAGGGTGATCGAGACCCAGTACTTC. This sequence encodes CASKDRVIETQYF.

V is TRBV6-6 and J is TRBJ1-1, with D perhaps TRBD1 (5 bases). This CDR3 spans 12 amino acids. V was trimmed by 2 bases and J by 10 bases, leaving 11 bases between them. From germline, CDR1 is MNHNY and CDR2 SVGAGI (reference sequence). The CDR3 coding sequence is TGTGCCAGCAGTTACGACAGTTGGAGAGCTTTCTTT. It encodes CASSYDSWRAFF.